The clone carrying this TCR beta chain was counted ten times or more. Its cognate antigen is unknown. This sample stems from a study of T-cell reconstitution after alpha-beta-depleted transplantation in children. Study-level results: The study traced high day-60 TCRbeta diversity in some patients to surviving recipient T cells and thymic progenitors. Once a year had passed after transplant, T-cell counts and diversity came mostly from newly produced T cells. As was reported, about two months after transplant, alpha-beta T cells came from several hundred expanded graft clones.

A TCRbeta library incorporating unique molecular identifiers was prepared. TCRdb re-called the PCR reads through MiXCR, storing one row per CDR3 protein. Of hundreds of thousands of distinct CDR3 sequences listed, roughly 8.3% were seen once; the top ten hold under 40%. With V trimmed by 6 bases and J by 2 bases, 3 bases remained unmatched. The CDR3 sequence is 15 residues long. The gene calls are TRBV12-3 or TRBV12-4 and TRBJ1-6; 8 bases line up with TRBD1. Sequenced here: PBMCs, mostly from graft donor cells, sampled 360 days after TCRalphabeta/CD19-depleted stem cell transplant. The sequence derives from a male patient between 2 and 10 years old who had a stem cell transplant for acute myeloid leukemia, so the T cells may come from the graft donor. CDR3: CASRVQGAYNSPLHF. The CDR3 DNA reads as TGTGCCAGCAGGGTACAGGGGGCCTATAATTCACCCCTCCACTTT.